The 32 T cell receptor beta chains reported below all come from one sample, sequenced in a study of identical twins (TCRdb year 2016). Library method: 5' RACE. The run used an Illumina HiSeq 2000. TCRdb reworked the public reads: Q25 trimming with fastp, MiXCR clone assembly, productive beta chains retained. Each entry merges the rows of one CDR3 protein and shows their most common DNA and genes. Recorded for this sample are 640,000 or so distinct CDR3 sequences; over 5% of them occurred a single time. The biggest ten clones account for roughly 1.8% of the sample. Sequenced input: naive T cells sorted from blood. The sample's cell subset or site label is to be understood as: cells isolated with a human naive T-cell isolation kit. The source of these receptors is a man between 18 and 29 years old in good health.

About this clonotype: A read error may explain this, as a much larger clone is one base away. The CDR3 protein is CTSSFLTGGETQYF. CDR3 coding DNA: TGCACCAGCAGCTTCCTGACAGGGGGAGAGACCCAGTACTTC. The J gene is TRBJ2-5, the V gene TRBV5-1, with 9 bases that match TRBD1. Germline lookup yields CDR1 SGHRS and CDR2 YFSETQ. The CDR3 extends over 14 amino acids.

This clonotype was detected many times. CDR3 bases: TGTGCCAGCAGCCCCAATAGGGGGGGCGGGAGCTCCTACAATGAGCAGTTCTTC. Protein product: CASSPNRGGGSSYNEQFF. The J gene is TRBJ2-1, the V gene TRBV11-2; perhaps TRBD2 as D (7 bases). Germline values: CDR1 SGHAT, CDR2 FQNNGV. The CDR3 has 18 residues. V was pared by 5 bases and J by 0 bases, with 20 bases between.

This clonotype was picked up a small number of times. The V and J genes are TRBV6-2 or TRBV6-3 and TRBJ2-1; 8 bases line up with TRBD1. The germline gives CDR1 MNHEY, CDR2 SVGEGT. The CDR3 consists of 15 residues. Trimming took 7 bases from V and 8 from J; bases not matched to a gene: 13. CDR3 loop: CASTLRHRGMDEQFF. The CDR3 nucleotides are TGTGCCAGCACCCTACGCCACAGGGGGATGGATGAGCAGTTCTTC.

CDR3 loop: CASSLWAAMFHTEAFF. The DNA for the CDR3 is TGTGCCAGCAGTTTATGGGCGGCAATGTTCCACACTGAAGCTTTCTTT. The chain is built from TRBV27 and TRBJ1-1; D unclear. CDR1 and CDR2 (germline): MNHEY, SMNVEV (reference sequence). The V end was cut by 1 base, the J end by 3 bases, with 15 bases between. The CDR3 spans 16 residues.

This clonotype has only a few counts. This chain links TRBV18 with TRBJ1-2, with TRBD1 matching over 7 bases. Germline CDR1 and CDR2: KGHSH and LQKENI. J lost 9 bases, V lost 1 base, and 8 bases had no gene match. This CDR3 is built from 14 residues. The CDR3 here is CASSPLGQATSYTF. CDR3 coding DNA: TGTGCCAGCTCACCACTAGGACAGGCCACCAGCTACACCTTC.

The gene calls are TRBV7-2 and TRBJ2-7; a weak D match, TRBD1 (5 bases). V lost 0 bases to trimming and J lost 6 bases, with 12 bases between them. Germline CDR1 and CDR2: SGHTA and FQGNSA. This CDR3 is 14 amino acids long. Written as DNA, the CDR3 is TGTGCCAGCAGCTTAGCGGTACAGGCCCTCGAGCAGTACTTC. Encoded protein: CASSLAVQALEQYF.

This clonotype was detected many times. This chain connects TRBV5-1 to TRBJ2-1; D not certain. The CDR3 sequence is 13 residues long. V dropped 0 bases and J dropped 8 bases, with 9 bases sitting between them. CDR1 is SGHRS, CDR2 YFSETQ, per germline. This CDR3 reads CASSLEVDDEQFF. CDR3 DNA sequence: TGCGCCAGCAGCTTGGAGGTCGACGATGAGCAGTTCTTC.

In this sample, this clonotype turned up a few times. V is TRBV10-3 and J is TRBJ2-1, with 9 bases fitting TRBD2. J lost 8 bases, V lost 7 bases, and 9 bases had no gene match. Per germline, CDR1 ENHRY and CDR2 SYGVKD. The CDR3 contains 14 residues. Here the CDR3 reads CAIKGGSGSDEQFF. The CDR3 DNA sequence: TGTGCCATCAAAGGAGGTAGCGGGAGCGATGAGCAGTTCTTC.

This clonotype was found many times. The CDR3 here is CASSQTGVYNEQFF. The CDR3, as DNA: TGCGCCAGCAGCCAAACGGGAGTCTACAATGAGCAGTTCTTC. The rearrangement links TRBV4-3 to TRBJ2-1; weak D call: TRBD2 (6 bases). The V gene lost 2 bases and the J gene lost 3 bases, with 8 bases spanning the gap. There are 14 residues in the CDR3. In germline, CDR1 is LGHNA, CDR2 YSLEER.

This chain uses TRBV27 with TRBJ2-7, with 13 bases identical to TRBD2. CDR1 is MNHEY and CDR2 is SMNVEV in the germline V gene (reference sequence). CDR3 length equals 16 residues. V shed 3 bases, J shed 2 bases, and the junction held 4 bases outside the gene matches. Written as DNA, the CDR3 is TGTGCCAGCAGTTTCATCGGGACTAGCGGGACCTACGAGCAGTACTTC. It yields the protein CASSFIGTSGTYEQYF.

This clonotype was seen a handful of times. This chain connects TRBV20-1 to TRBJ2-7, with 16 nucleotides matching TRBD2. The CDR3 has 16 amino acids. Germline lookup yields CDR1 DFQATT and CDR2 SNEGSKA (reference sequence). V shed 1 base and J 5 bases; nucleotides not matched to a gene: 5. DNA for the CDR3: TGCAGTGCTAGAGGGGGGACTAGCGGGAGGGCCGACGAGCAGTACTTC. This codes for CSARGGTSGRADEQYF.

This clonotype has at least ten counts. The CDR3 loop is CASSPDRTQYF. Written as DNA, the CDR3 is TGCGCCAGCAGCCCTGACAGGACCCAGTACTTC. The chain has TRBV5-1 and TRBJ2-5, with D perhaps matching TRBD1 (5 bases). V dropped 4 bases and J dropped 7 bases, with 8 bases sitting between them. This CDR3 has 11 residues. The germline V gene encodes CDR1 SGHRS and CDR2 YFSETQ.

On this clonotype: A junction end diverges from the germline sequence, so it may reflect a read error. V usage is TRBV6-2 or TRBV6-3 and J usage is TRBJ2-1, with 7 nucleotides matching TRBD2. The CDR3 totals 17 residues. Germline CDR1 reads MNHEY; CDR2 reads SVGEGT. CDR3 region: CASSYSPGEGLGNEQVF. The CDR3 DNA reads TGTGCCAGCAGTTACAGCCCGGGGGAGGGCCTCGGAAATGAGCAGGTCTTC.

This clonotype has a count of ten or more. The gene calls are TRBV2 and TRBJ1-5; D might be TRBD1 (5 bases). Trimming left V 1 base short and J 6 bases short, with 7 bases between. The CDR3 is 13 residues long. The germline CDR1 and CDR2 sequences are SNHLY and FYNNEI. Here the CDR3 DNA reads TGTGCCAGCAGTGAAGAGACAGCTCAGCCCCAGCATTTT. Translation: CASSEETAQPQHF.

The rearrangement uses TRBV9 and TRBJ2-1; D perhaps matches TRBD2 (7 bases). Germline lookup yields CDR1 SGDLS and CDR2 YYNGEE. V lost 3 bases and J lost 3, with 25 bases in between. The CDR3 runs to 19 residues. DNA of the CDR3: TGTGCCAGCAGCGCAGAAGTTAGGGGGGGGGCAAAACTCTACAATGAGCAGTTCTTC. It encodes CASSAEVRGGAKLYNEQFF.

This clonotype has at least ten counts. V and J are TRBV29-1 and TRBJ1-1, with TRBD1 identical over 11 bases. The CDR3 spans 13 residues. CDR1 is SQVTM and CDR2 is ANQGSEA in the germline V gene. The trim removed 6 bases at V and 10 bases at J, leaving 10 bases unmatched. The CDR3 reads CSVEIGTGGRAFF. In DNA form, the CDR3 reads TGCAGCGTGGAAATCGGGACAGGGGGTCGAGCTTTCTTT.

The chain joins TRBV15 to TRBJ2-7; D gene ambiguous. Germline CDR1 LNHNV, CDR2 YYDKDF (reference sequence). The ends were cut back, 1 base at V and 2 bases at J, with 12 bases in the middle. CDR3 length equals 15 residues. CDR3 in DNA: TGTGCCACCAGCAGAGGCCCGGCGATGGCCTACGAGCAGTACGTC. As protein: CATSRGPAMAYEQYV.

At least ten counts were recorded for this clonotype. The chain employs TRBV21-1 and TRBJ1-2; the D call of TRBD1 is as the table states it, not checked on the DNA. TRBV21-1 is given as a pseudogene. This CDR3 is 14 amino acids long. CDR3 bases: TGTGCCAGGATCAGGGGGAACGATAACTATGGCTACACCTTC. It specifies CARIRGNDNYGYTF.

There are a few counts of this clonotype. J is TRBJ2-7 and V is TRBV30, with D uncertain. The CDR3 covers 13 residues. Per germline, CDR1 GTSNPN and CDR2 SVGIG (reference sequence). V was cut by 3 bases and J by 0 bases, with 9 bases left in between. CDR3 region: CAWSWTVSYEQYF. CDR3 sequence (DNA): TGTGCCTGGAGCTGGACGGTCTCCTACGAGCAGTACTTC.

Remarks on this clonotype: This probably arose from a read error, given a far larger clone one base away. As the CDR3 is not closed by the conserved phenylalanine or tryptophan, this likely results from a read error. The V call is TRBV12-3 or TRBV12-4, the J call TRBJ1-1; D is undetermined. There are 12 residues in the CDR3. Trimming cost V 2 bases and J 4 bases, with 5 bases left between them. The CDR3: CASSLLSTEAFY. The CDR3 DNA follows: TGTGCCAGCAGTTTACTTAGCACTGAAGCTTTCTAT.

This clonotype has more than one count but fewer than ten. The V and J genes are TRBV5-5 and TRBJ1-5, with 9 bases matching TRBD1. V shed 5 bases, J shed 1 base, and the junction held 7 bases outside the gene matches. The CDR3 totals 16 residues. Germline V CDR1 and CDR2: SGHKS, YYEKEE (reference sequence). The CDR3 here is CASSYWGQGSNQPQHF. The CDR3 DNA follows: TGTGCCAGCAGTTACTGGGGACAGGGAAGCAATCAGCCCCAGCATTTT.

This clonotype was seen more than once but under ten times. The V call is TRBV4-3, the J call TRBJ2-2; 11 nucleotides match TRBD2. Per the germline V gene, CDR1 is LGHNA and CDR2 is YSLEER. CDR3 length: 16 amino acids. The V and J ends lost 1 base and 7 bases, in that order; junction bases with no gene match: 5. The CDR3: CASSQVAGGPNGELFF. CDR3 DNA: TGCGCCAGCAGCCAAGTAGCGGGAGGGCCGAACGGGGAGCTGTTTTTT.

Many counts were recorded for this clonotype. The rearrangement links TRBV20-1 to TRBJ2-1; D remains ambiguous. The germline V and J ends were trimmed by 0 bases and 10 bases, with 16 bases remaining between them. This CDR3 spans 14 amino acids. Germline CDR1 DFQATT, CDR2 SNEGSKA (reference sequence). Written as DNA, the CDR3 is TGCAGTGCTAGAGATACTGTAGGGCTGGTCGAGCAGTTCTTC. It is translated as CSARDTVGLVEQFF.

Remarks on this clonotype: A much larger clone sits a single nucleotide away, making a read error possible. The rearrangement uses TRBV20-1 and TRBJ2-7; 7 bases fit TRBD2. The CDR3 extends over 17 amino acids. The V gene's germline CDR1 is DFQATT and CDR2 SNEGSKA (reference sequence). V gave up 1 base and J gave up 4 bases; unmatched junction bases: 16. This chain's CDR3 is CSARGTGQRGSKYEQYF. CDR3 coding DNA: TGCAGTGCTAGAGGAACCGGGCAGCGGGGCTCGAAATACGAGCAGTACTTC.

This clonotype was seen at least ten times. The chain uses TRBV10-3 and TRBJ2-5; tentatively, D is TRBD2 (6 bases). CDR3 size: 12 residues. V dropped 4 bases and J dropped 4 bases, with 7 bases sitting between them. The germline gives CDR1 ENHRY, CDR2 SYGVKD. Here the CDR3 reads CAISAGGETQYF. Here the CDR3 DNA reads TGTGCCATCAGTGCCGGGGGAGAGACCCAGTACTTC.

This clonotype was recorded at least ten times. The chain joins TRBV27 to TRBJ2-5; D is ambiguous. The CDR3 is 14 residues long. CDR1 MNHEY and CDR2 SMNVEV come from the germline V gene (reference sequence). V was cut by 6 bases and J by 5 bases, with 16 bases left in between. CDR3 bases: TGTGCCAGCAGCCCAACAGAACCCTCTGAGACCCAGTACTTC. Its translation is CASSPTEPSETQYF.

This clonotype was seen only a few times. The rearrangement joins TRBV15 to TRBJ1-3; the match to TRBD1 covers 9 bases. CDR1 and CDR2 from the germline V gene are LNHNV and YYDKDF (reference sequence). V shed 7 bases, J shed 8 bases, and the junction held 6 bases outside the gene matches. The CDR3 length is 13 residues. CDR3 region: CATKTGGGDTIYF. CDR3 in DNA: TGTGCCACCAAGACAGGGGGTGGCGACACCATATATTTT. Looking up the rest from reference TRBV15 and TRBJ1-3 gives the full variable domain: DAMVIQNPRYQVTQFGKPVTLSCSQTLNHNVMYWYQQKSSQAPKLLFHYYDKDFNNEADTPDNFQSRRPNTSFCFLDIRSPGLGDTAMYLCATKTGGGDTIYFGEGSWLTVV.

This clonotype was counted at least ten times. The chain carries TRBV12-3 or TRBV12-4 and TRBJ1-4; 9 nucleotides match TRBD1. V dropped 5 bases and J dropped 10; count of bases not matched to a gene: 14. CDR3 size: 16 residues. The CDR3 loop is CASSRDRVYTGAKLFF. The CDR3 nucleotides are TGTGCCAGCAGTCGGGACAGGGTCTACACTGGGGCAAAACTGTTTTTT.

V is TRBV12-3 or TRBV12-4 and J is TRBJ2-7, with D perhaps TRBD2 (7 bases). The CDR3 extends over 16 amino acids. Trimming took off 6 bases at V and 0 bases at J, with 18 bases between the two ends. The CDR3 bases are TGTGCCAGCAGCCCGGGGGGCGCCGCAAACTCCTACGAGCAGTACTTC. Amino acids: CASSPGGAANSYEQYF.

This clonotype was recorded many times. V gene TRBV29-1 combines with J gene TRBJ1-2; TRBD1 might be the D (5 bases). CDR3 size: 13 residues. The V gene lost 5 bases and the J gene lost 1 base, with 11 bases spanning the gap. The germline V gene has CDR1 SQVTM and CDR2 ANQGSEA. The CDR3 region is CSVPLGVNYGYTF. In DNA, the CDR3 is TGCAGCGTTCCCTTGGGGGTTAACTATGGCTACACCTTC.

This clonotype has a count of ten or more. V usage is TRBV12-3 or TRBV12-4 and J usage is TRBJ1-1; D uncertain. The ends were cut back, 6 bases at V and 2 bases at J, with 13 bases in the middle. This CDR3 comprises 14 residues. The DNA of the CDR3 is TGTGCCAGCAGAGTGGCCTTTAGAAACACTGAAGCTTTCTTT. Protein sequence: CASRVAFRNTEAFF.

This chain joins TRBV29-1 and TRBJ1-3; D is unclear. Germline V gene data show CDR1 as SQVTM and CDR2 as ANQGSEA. V lost 4 bases and J 0 bases, leaving 16 bases between the germline ends. The CDR3 has 16 residues. The CDR3 spells CSVVITVGLSGNTIYF. The CDR3 DNA reads as TGCAGCGTTGTCATAACCGTAGGTCTCTCTGGAAACACCATATATTTT.